The source of this T cell receptor beta chain is a study of T cell responses to AZD1222 COVID-19 vaccine. The overall study: Doses given second, at about 4 or about 12 weeks, were pooled.

Findings and limits, study-wide: When two AZD1222 doses had been given, Spike-specific TCR breadth and depth rose. Across the whole spike, CD4 TCRs peaked at regions 160-218 and 743-854. Clonal diversity may have been underestimated in mostly white British donors.

Sequencing was performed with immunoSEQ multiplex PCR; in TCRdb, only in-frame clones are kept and a portion is missing. The table shows tens of thousands of clones, with around nine tenths occurring only once. To note about this clone: Its antigen is still unknown.

With 1 base removed from V and 3 bases from J, the gap between germline ends came to 10 bases. CDR1 and CDR2 from the germline V gene are LGHDT and YNNKEL (reference sequence). The CDR3 is 14 amino acids. This clonotype was obtained from an adult in good health. The specimen was peripheral blood, collected on day 0 of AZD1222 vaccination. The rearrangement joins TRBV3-1 (or the pseudogene TRBV3-2) to TRBJ2-7; D perhaps matches TRBD1 (6 bases). Here the CDR3 reads CASSQAGTYYEQYF. CDR3 bases: TGTGCCAGCAGCCAAGCAGGGACATACTACGAGCAGTACTTC.